These 27 T cell receptor beta chains share one sample of origin, sequenced in a study of blood T cell repertoires in COVID-19. Only in-frame clones appear in the TCRdb table, and some are missing; sequencing was by immunoSEQ multiplex PCR. Here the sample spans around 200,000 clones, 70% to 80% being singletons. Input material: peripheral blood. These receptors were collected from a man aged 50-60 years who had recovered from COVID-19.

There are a few counts of this clone. The rearrangement uses TRBV19 and TRBJ2-1; D call uncertain. CDR3 length equals 13 residues. Deletions cut 7 bases from V and 1 base from J, with 8 bases between. CDR1 and CDR2 (germline): LNHDA, SQIVND (reference sequence). CDR3 DNA: TGTGCCAGTAAAACGGTATCCTACAATGAGCAGTTCTTC. This sequence encodes CASKTVSYNEQFF.

This clone was seen once. This sequence joins TRBV7-8 and TRBJ2-7; 12 nucleotides match TRBD1. The J segment lost 3 bases and the V segment lost 1 base, leaving 7 bases of the junction unmatched. This CDR3 comprises 17 residues. Per the germline V gene, CDR1 is SGHVS and CDR2 is FQNEAQ. The CDR3 here is CASSLVGGQGAGYEQYF. In DNA, the CDR3 is TGTGCCAGCAGCTTAGTCGGGGGACAGGGGGCGGGCTACGAGCAGTACTTC.

The sample holds one count of this clone. This rearrangement joins TRBV7-6 to TRBJ2-6; 9 bases match TRBD1. The CDR3 is 18 residues long. With 2 bases clipped from V and 3 bases from J, the junction kept 8 bases outside the gene matches. The germline V gene has CDR1 SGHVS and CDR2 FNYEAQ. The CDR3 here is CASSLMDRGASGANVLTF. In nucleotides, the CDR3 is TGTGCCAGCAGCTTAATGGACAGGGGAGCTAGTGGGGCCAACGTCCTGACTTTC. The whole variable domain, filled in from reference TRBV7-6 and TRBJ2-6, reads GAGVSQSPRYKVTKRGQDVALRCDPISGHVSLYWYRQALGQGPEFLTYFNYEAQQDKSGLPNDRFSAERPEGSISTLTIQRTEQRDSAMYRCASSLMDRGASGANVLTFGAGSRLTVL.

The V call is TRBV9, the J call TRBJ2-2; 7 bases are shared with TRBD1. CDR3 size: 17 residues. Per germline, CDR1 SGDLS and CDR2 YYNGEE. With V trimmed by 3 bases and J by 3 bases, 11 bases remained unmatched. CDR3 bases: TGTGCCAGCAGCGCTCCCCAGACAGGGCACGACACCGGGGAGCTGTTTTTT. Its translation: CASSAPQTGHDTGELFF.

This clone was seen a few times. V and J are TRBV5-6 and TRBJ2-3, with 12 bases that match TRBD2. After removal of 3 bases from V and 2 bases from J, the junction contained 13 bases not matched to a gene. There are 19 residues in the CDR3. Per the germline V gene, CDR1 is SGHDT and CDR2 is YYEEEE. CDR3 sequence reads: CASSSPGLAGGGTTDTQYF. The DNA for the CDR3 is TGTGCCAGCAGCTCCCCGGGACTAGCGGGCGGAGGGACCACAGATACGCAGTATTTT.

The gene calls are TRBV18 and TRBJ2-2; 13 nucleotides agree with TRBD2. Germline loops: CDR1 KGHSH, CDR2 LQKENI. V lost 3 bases to trimming and J lost 4 bases; unmatched junction nucleotides: 11. This CDR3 spans 19 amino acids. CDR3 loop: CASSPLLAGGILRTGELFF. In DNA, the CDR3 is TGTGCCAGCTCACCGCTACTAGCGGGAGGGATCTTACGCACCGGGGAGCTGTTTTTT.

The chain uses TRBV5-1 and TRBJ2-5, with 11 positions matching TRBD2. The CDR3 contains 18 residues. Germline CDR1 and CDR2: SGHRS and YFSETQ. With V trimmed by 4 bases and J by 4 bases, 15 bases remained unmatched. The CDR3 reads CASSPGTSGTLSGETQYF. The CDR3 DNA follows: TGCGCCAGCAGCCCAGGGACTAGCGGTACCCTCTCCGGAGAGACCCAGTACTTC. Drawing the rest from reference TRBV5-1 and TRBJ2-5, the complete variable domain is KAGVTQTPRYLIKTRGQQVTLSCSPISGHRSVSWYQQTPGQGLQFLFEYFSETQRNKGNFPGRFSGRQFSNSRSEMNVSTLELGDSALYLCASSPGTSGTLSGETQYFGPGTRLLVL.

The CDR3: CASSNPGQLQETQYF. Written as DNA, the CDR3 is TGTGCCAGTAGTAACCCCGGACAGTTACAAGAGACCCAGTACTTC. The V and J genes are TRBV19 and TRBJ2-5, with D perhaps matching TRBD1 (6 bases). Per the germline V gene, CDR1 is LNHDA and CDR2 is SQIVND (reference sequence). This CDR3 has 15 residues. V was pared by 4 bases and J by 2 bases, with 14 bases between.

V is TRBV27 and J is TRBJ2-1; tentatively, D is TRBD2 (6 bases). The CDR3 consists of 14 residues. Germline values: CDR1 MNHEY, CDR2 SMNVEV (reference sequence). The V gene lost 3 bases and the J gene lost 7 bases, with 13 bases spanning the gap. The CDR3: CASSLRASANEQFF. DNA of the CDR3: TGTGCCAGCAGTTTGAGGGCTAGCGCTAATGAGCAGTTCTTC.

The table lists this clone with a few counts. The CDR3, as DNA: TGTGCCTGGAGTCGGGACAGGGCAATCTCTGGGGCCAACGTCCTGACTTTC. This sequence encodes CAWSRDRAISGANVLTF. The chain is built from TRBV30 and TRBJ2-6; 9 bases map to TRBD1. The CDR3 runs 17 residues. The V and J ends lost 2 bases and 0 bases, in that order; junction bases with no gene match: 5. Germline V gene data show CDR1 as GTSNPN and CDR2 as SVGIG (reference sequence).

The CDR3 DNA reads TGTGCCAGCAGTTTCCTAAATCGGGGTATCACTGAAGCTTTCTTT. Translated: CASSFLNRGITEAFF. The chain couples TRBV27 to TRBJ1-1; D gene unclear. V was trimmed by 3 bases and J by 4 bases, leaving 15 bases between them. The CDR3 runs 15 residues. Germline values: CDR1 MNHEY, CDR2 SMNVEV (reference sequence).

This chain joins TRBV19 and TRBJ2-7, with a tentative D call TRBD2 (6 bases). The CDR3 runs 13 residues. Per germline, CDR1 LNHDA and CDR2 SQIVND (reference sequence). V lost 4 bases, J lost 3 bases, and 10 bases lay in between. The CDR3 nucleotides read TGTGCCAGTAGTAGGGACTTCAACTACGAGCAGTACTTC. This sequence encodes CASSRDFNYEQYF.

This clone was recorded a few times. V gene TRBV9 combines with J gene TRBJ2-3; D is undetermined. V was shortened by 4 bases and J by 14 bases, with 5 bases between the two germline ends. The CDR3 contains 8 residues. Germline V gives CDR1 SGDLS, CDR2 YYNGEE. Here the CDR3 DNA reads TGTGCCAGCAGCCCGGGGTATTTT. It encodes CASSPGYF.

The V and J genes are TRBV6-5 and TRBJ2-7; 10 nucleotides line up with TRBD2. The V and J ends lost 6 bases and 1 base, in that order; junction bases with no gene match: 6. The CDR3 is 15 residues long. The V gene's germline CDR1 is MNHEY and CDR2 SVGAGI. The CDR3 sequence is CASSPPSGGSYEQYF. DNA for the CDR3: TGTGCCAGCAGCCCCCCTAGCGGGGGATCCTACGAGCAGTACTTC.

V is TRBV5-1 and J is TRBJ2-1; TRBD1 is a possible D gene (5 bases). CDR1 is SGHRS and CDR2 is YFSETQ in the germline V gene. The CDR3 loop spans 17 amino acids. Trimming pared 4 bases from V and 4 bases from J, leaving 21 bases between. The CDR3 here is CASSGAPLGLSYNEQFF. As DNA, the CDR3 is TGCGCCAGCAGCGGGGCGCCATTGGGTCTCTCATACAATGAGCAGTTCTTC.

The chain links TRBV12-3 or TRBV12-4 to TRBJ2-2; D unresolved. This CDR3 is 12 amino acids long. Trimming left V 5 bases short and J 4 bases short, with 5 bases between. The CDR3 nucleotides are TGTGCCAGCAGTGGCTCCACCGGGGAGCTGTTTTTT. Its translation is CASSGSTGELFF.

This rearrangement joins TRBV6-6 to TRBJ1-1; 7 bases line up with TRBD1. Per germline, CDR1 MNHNY and CDR2 SVGAGI (reference sequence). The CDR3 loop spans 15 amino acids. V lost 6 bases to trimming and J lost 1 base; unmatched junction nucleotides: 8. The CDR3 nucleotides are TGTGCCAGCAGGAACAGGGGAATGGGGAACACTGAAGCTTTCTTT. As protein: CASRNRGMGNTEAFF.

The chain is built from TRBV7-2 and TRBJ1-2; a possible D gene is TRBD1 (5 bases). The CDR3 runs 14 residues. CDR1 is SGHTA, CDR2 FQGNSA, per germline. Trimming left V 5 bases short and J 7 bases short, with 17 bases between. CDR3 loop: CASSLTGGEGGYTF. In DNA, the CDR3 is TGTGCCAGCAGCCTCACCGGGGGGGAGGGTGGCTACACCTTC.

The chain couples TRBV11-2 to TRBJ2-7; D is unresolved. The germline V gene has CDR1 SGHAT and CDR2 FQNNGV. This CDR3 spans 14 amino acids. V lost 1 base and J 4 bases, leaving 11 bases between the germline ends. This chain's CDR3 is CASSLGVNLYEQYF. DNA for the CDR3: TGTGCCAGCAGCTTAGGAGTCAATCTTTACGAGCAGTACTTC.

The rearrangement joins TRBV5-1 to TRBJ2-1; TRBD2 is a possible D gene (6 bases). V was trimmed by 4 bases and J by 10 bases, leaving 15 bases between them. The V gene's germline CDR1 is SGHRS and CDR2 YFSETQ. The CDR3 contains 13 residues. Written as DNA, the CDR3 is TGCGCCAGCAGCCCCTGGGGGGAAAGCGAGCAGTTCTTC. It yields the protein CASSPWGESEQFF.

This sequence joins TRBV11-3 and TRBJ2-1; TRBD2 aligns across 12 bases. From germline, CDR1 is SGHNT and CDR2 YENEEA. This CDR3 is 15 amino acids long. Germline trimming cut 5 bases from V and 6 bases from J; bases unmatched to any gene: 5. CDR3 loop: CASSPSGRAFNEQFF. The CDR3 region has the DNA TGTGCCAGCAGCCCTAGCGGGAGGGCCTTCAATGAGCAGTTCTTC. Together with reference TRBV11-3 and TRBJ2-1, the CDR3 gives the full variable domain: EAGVVQSPRYKIIEKKQPVAFWCNPISGHNTLYWYLQNLGQGPELLIRYENEEAVDDSQLPKDRFSAERLKGVDSTLKIQPAELGDSAVYLCASSPSGRAFNEQFFGPGTRLTVL.

V gene TRBV24-1 combines with J gene TRBJ2-7, with 7 bases that match TRBD1. Germline-derived CDR1 and CDR2 are KGHDR and SFDVKD. The ends lost 4 bases at V and 7 bases at J; junction bases unmatched: 6. The CDR3 runs 13 residues. CDR3 residues: CATSEGQAGEQYF. The CDR3 DNA sequence: TGTGCCACCAGTGAAGGACAGGCTGGGGAGCAGTACTTC.

This chain joins TRBV28 and TRBJ1-5, with a possible D match to TRBD1 (6 bases). Germline CDR1 is MDHEN and CDR2 is SYDVKM. The CDR3 consists of 16 residues. V was clipped by 7 bases and J by 4 bases, with 20 bases between them. CDR3 residues: CASIPIGTGRNQPQHF. CDR3 coding DNA: TGTGCCAGCATCCCGATCGGTACAGGGCGTAATCAGCCCCAGCATTTT. The variable domain in full, completed from reference TRBV28 and TRBJ1-5, reads DVKVTQSSRYLVKRTGEKVFLECVQDMDHENMFWYRQDPGLGLRLIYFSYDVKMKEKGDIPEGYSVSREKKERFSLILESASTNQTSMYLCASIPIGTGRNQPQHFGDGTRLSIL.

J is TRBJ1-4 and V is TRBV7-9, with 7 bases identical to TRBD1. V dropped 5 bases and J dropped 4; count of bases not matched to a gene: 7. This CDR3 is 15 amino acids long. Per the germline V gene, CDR1 is SEHNR and CDR2 is FQNEAQ (reference sequence). In DNA, the CDR3 is TGTGCCAGCAGCCGCGGACAGGAGATTAATGAAAAACTGTTTTTT. As protein: CASSRGQEINEKLFF.

The rearrangement uses TRBV18 and TRBJ1-1, with a weak D call TRBD1 (6 bases). Germline V gene sequence: CDR1 KGHSH, CDR2 LQKENI. V shed 7 bases and J shed 3 bases, with 15 bases lying between them. CDR3 length: 14 residues. CDR3 sequence reads: CASFYRGGYTEAFF. Here the CDR3 DNA reads TGTGCCAGCTTTTATAGGGGGGGATACACTGAAGCTTTCTTT.

This clone was found many times. The chain joins TRBV29-1 to TRBJ2-2, with 10 bases fitting TRBD1. V shed 7 bases, J shed 5 bases, and the junction held 10 bases outside the gene matches. The CDR3 has 15 residues. CDR1 SQVTM and CDR2 ANQGSEA come from the germline V gene. The chain's CDR3 is CSAKGDRGQTGELFF. For the CDR3, the DNA is TGCAGCGCCAAGGGGGACAGGGGACAAACCGGGGAGCTGTTTTTT.

This rearrangement joins TRBV19 to TRBJ2-7; TRBD1 aligns across 11 bases. From germline, CDR1 is LNHDA and CDR2 SQIVND (reference sequence). V shed 4 bases, J shed 4 bases, and the junction held 3 bases outside the gene matches. The CDR3 is 14 residues long. CDR3 DNA sequence: TGTGCCAGTAGTACGGACAGGGGGCTGTACGAGCAGTACTTC. Encoded protein: CASSTDRGLYEQYF. The full variable domain, in which reference TRBV19 and TRBJ2-7 provide the parts outside the CDR3, is DGGITQSPKYLFRKEGQNVTLSCEQNLNHDAMYWYRQDPGQGLRLIYYSQIVNDFQKGDIAEGYSVSREKKESFPLTVTSAQKNPTAFYLCASSTDRGLYEQYFGPGTRLTVT.